This is a list of T cell receptor beta chains from one sample in a study of CD8 T cells in ankylosing spondylitis. One entry per CDR3 protein results from TCRdb running MiXCR on the 5' RACE reads. Altogether under 300,000 distinct CDR3 sequences are present, around 11% being singletons, with the ten largest covering 6.8%. The specimen sequenced was blood, either unsorted or a sorted T cell fraction (not recorded which). The receptors stem from a male donor with ankylosing spondylitis or in good health (not recorded which). Both conserved end residues are trimmed from each CDR3.

CDR3 protein: ASSPEKGWETQY; J gene: TRBJ2-5; V gene: TRBV7-8
CDR3 protein: ASSLVGFSGELF; J gene: TRBJ2-2; V gene: TRBV5-1
CDR3 protein: ASSLVQLSPLH; J gene: TRBJ1-6; V gene: TRBV11-2
CDR3 protein: ASSLSGGSDTQY; J gene: TRBJ2-3; V gene: TRBV12-3/TRBV12-4
CDR3 protein: ASSSDSTGRYTEAF; J gene: TRBJ1-1; V gene: TRBV2
CDR3 protein: ASRPPGQLNTGELF; J gene: TRBJ2-2; V gene: TRBV12-3/TRBV12-4
CDR3 protein: ASSLYGARARNTEAF; J gene: TRBJ1-1; V gene: TRBV5-6
CDR3 protein: ASSWAEGAF; J gene: TRBJ1-1; V gene: TRBV7-9
CDR3 protein: AWTSGNYNEQF; J gene: TRBJ2-1; V gene: TRBV30
CDR3 protein: ASSQGLVAGELF; J gene: TRBJ2-2; V gene: TRBV7-3
CDR3 protein: ATSRSPDRGAEQY; J gene: TRBJ2-7; V gene: TRBV15
CDR3 protein: ASGFTRTDITEAF; J gene: TRBJ1-1; V gene: TRBV12-5
CDR3 protein: ATRQDSRGEKLF; J gene: TRBJ1-4; V gene: TRBV2
CDR3 protein: ASSFLSEQF; J gene: TRBJ2-1; V gene: TRBV7-9
CDR3 protein: ASSPDRGQPQH; J gene: TRBJ1-5; V gene: TRBV2
CDR3 protein: ASSLEGTSSYEQY; J gene: TRBJ2-7; V gene: TRBV5-5
CDR3 protein: ASRQGSVSYEQY; J gene: TRBJ2-7; V gene: TRBV2
CDR3 protein: ASSSTSPVGELF; J gene: TRBJ2-2; V gene: TRBV12-3/TRBV12-4
CDR3 protein: ASSQDRTGATLYEQY; J gene: TRBJ2-7; V gene: TRBV3-1
CDR3 protein: ASSSTSSGPWGYT; J gene: TRBJ1-2; V gene: TRBV5-6
CDR3 protein: ASSEQTAVGNEQY; J gene: TRBJ2-7; V gene: TRBV5-1
CDR3 protein: CAKGHGVVADTQY; J gene: TRBJ2-3; V gene: TRBV20-1
CDR3 protein: ATSRDGPGLPYGYT; J gene: TRBJ1-2; V gene: TRBV15
CDR3 protein: ASSDSGQSTGELF; J gene: TRBJ2-2; V gene: TRBV6-4
CDR3 protein: ASSQDNRRLF; J gene: TRBJ2-2; V gene: TRBV14
CDR3 protein: ASSKVGIAPGYT; J gene: TRBJ1-2; V gene: TRBV21-1
CDR3 protein: ASSLSRALNQPQH; J gene: TRBJ1-5; V gene: TRBV13
CDR3 protein: ASSSGSQQETQY; J gene: TRBJ2-5; V gene: TRBV5-1
CDR3 protein: ASSKGQGGTDTQY; J gene: TRBJ2-3; V gene: TRBV5-5
CDR3 protein: ASSLSGGAGDTQY; J gene: TRBJ2-3; V gene: TRBV7-2
CDR3 protein: ATSRDLQGMNTGELF; J gene: TRBJ2-2; V gene: TRBV15
CDR3 protein: ASSLSGQYGYT; J gene: TRBJ1-2; V gene: TRBV12-3/TRBV12-4
CDR3 protein: ASSPTPGETQY; J gene: TRBJ2-5; V gene: TRBV11-2
CDR3 protein: ASGGVSGSYEQY; J gene: TRBJ2-7; V gene: TRBV30
CDR3 protein: ASSTGGFTEAF; J gene: TRBJ1-1; V gene: TRBV18
CDR3 protein: SGGVTGELF; J gene: TRBJ2-2; V gene: TRBV29-1
CDR3 protein: ASSSPRVSTTRGSYNEQF; J gene: TRBJ2-1; V gene: TRBV28
CDR3 protein: AISELAASYNEQF; J gene: TRBJ2-1; V gene: TRBV10-3
CDR3 protein: SAKKLDTEAF; J gene: TRBJ1-1; V gene: TRBV20-1
CDR3 protein: ASSSVRLAGVVGNEQF; J gene: TRBJ2-1; V gene: TRBV7-8
CDR3 protein: SVDRGNTEAF; J gene: TRBJ1-1; V gene: TRBV29-1
CDR3 protein: ATSRDRDRGRAEAF; J gene: TRBJ1-1; V gene: TRBV15
CDR3 protein: ASSPAGRYEQY; J gene: TRBJ2-7; V gene: TRBV27
CDR3 protein: ATSSAGAGELF; J gene: TRBJ2-2; V gene: TRBV15
CDR3 protein: ASSLVGSADTQY; J gene: TRBJ2-3; V gene: TRBV11-2
CDR3 protein: ASHTGYNEQF; J gene: TRBJ2-1; V gene: TRBV5-1
CDR3 protein: ASSSTRRNEQF; J gene: TRBJ2-1; V gene: TRBV7-6
CDR3 protein: ASSFSSGSDTQY; J gene: TRBJ2-3; V gene: TRBV5-1
CDR3 protein: ASSYWGAHTEAF; J gene: TRBJ1-1; V gene: TRBV6-5
CDR3 protein: ATREGASYGYT; J gene: TRBJ1-2; V gene: TRBV15
CDR3 protein: ASSLGRGEQY; J gene: TRBJ2-7; V gene: TRBV5-1
CDR3 protein: SVRRVDGYT; J gene: TRBJ1-2; V gene: TRBV29-1